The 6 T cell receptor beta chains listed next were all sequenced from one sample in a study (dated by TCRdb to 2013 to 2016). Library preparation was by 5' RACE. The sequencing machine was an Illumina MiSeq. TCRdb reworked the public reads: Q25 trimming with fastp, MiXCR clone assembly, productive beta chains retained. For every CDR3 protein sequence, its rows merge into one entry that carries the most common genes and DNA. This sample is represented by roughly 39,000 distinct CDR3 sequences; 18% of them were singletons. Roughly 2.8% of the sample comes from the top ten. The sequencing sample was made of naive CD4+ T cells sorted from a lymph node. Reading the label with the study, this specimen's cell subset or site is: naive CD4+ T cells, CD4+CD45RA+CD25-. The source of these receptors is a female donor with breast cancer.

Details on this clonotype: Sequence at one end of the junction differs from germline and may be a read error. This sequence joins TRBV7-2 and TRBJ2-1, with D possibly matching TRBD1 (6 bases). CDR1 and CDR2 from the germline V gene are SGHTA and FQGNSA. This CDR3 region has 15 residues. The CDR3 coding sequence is TGTTCCAGCAGCTTAGACTCAGGGGCCTACAATGAGCAGTTCTTC. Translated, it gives CSSSLDSGAYNEQFF.

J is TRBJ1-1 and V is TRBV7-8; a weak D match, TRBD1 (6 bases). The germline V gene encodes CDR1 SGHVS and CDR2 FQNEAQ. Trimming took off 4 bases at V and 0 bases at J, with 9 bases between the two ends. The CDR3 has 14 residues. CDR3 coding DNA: TGTGCCAGCAGCTCCGGGACACTGAACACTGAAGCTTTCTTT. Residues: CASSSGTLNTEAFF.

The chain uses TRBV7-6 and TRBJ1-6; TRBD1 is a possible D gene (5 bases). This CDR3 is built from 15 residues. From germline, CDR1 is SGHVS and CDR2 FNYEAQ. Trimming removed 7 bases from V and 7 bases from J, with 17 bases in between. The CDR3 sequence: CASNSLTGGNSPLHF. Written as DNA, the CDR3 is TGTGCCAGCAACTCCCTGACCGGGGGAAATTCACCCCTCCACTTT.

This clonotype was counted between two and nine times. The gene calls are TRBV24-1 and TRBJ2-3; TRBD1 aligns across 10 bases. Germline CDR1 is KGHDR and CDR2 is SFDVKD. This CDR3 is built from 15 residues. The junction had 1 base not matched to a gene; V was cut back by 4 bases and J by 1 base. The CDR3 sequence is CATSETGGGTDTQYF. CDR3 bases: TGTGCCACCAGTGAGACAGGGGGCGGCACAGATACGCAGTATTTT.

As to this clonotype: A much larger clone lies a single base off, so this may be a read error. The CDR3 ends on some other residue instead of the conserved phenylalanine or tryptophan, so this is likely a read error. The CDR3 DNA reads TGCAGCGTTGATGGGGCAGGGGGCACGGAGACCCAGTACCTC. It specifies CSVDGAGGTETQYL. The rearrangement joins TRBV29-1 to TRBJ2-5; 8 nucleotides align to TRBD1. The CDR3 runs 14 residues. Germline V gene lookup returns CDR1 SQVTM and CDR2 ANQGSEA. V dropped 3 bases and J dropped 5; count of bases not matched to a gene: 8.

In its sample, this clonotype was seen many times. As DNA, the CDR3 is TGTGCCAGCAGTTCCAAAACCTGGCCGGGACAGGGGAACAACACTGAAGCTTTCTTT. Translated, it gives CASSSKTWPGQGNNTEAFF. The chain joins TRBV9 to TRBJ1-1, with TRBD1 matching 10 bases. V dropped 5 bases and J dropped 2; count of bases not matched to a gene: 18. Per the germline V gene, CDR1 is SGDLS and CDR2 is YYNGEE. The CDR3 runs 19 residues.